These 8 T cell receptor beta chains were all obtained from the same sample, sequenced in a study of T-cell reconstitution after alpha-beta-depleted transplantation in children. TCRbeta library preparation incorporated unique molecular identifiers. Each CDR3 protein is one row after TCRdb ran MiXCR on the PCR reads. The sample lists fewer than 200,000 distinct CDR3 sequences; around 6.8% were seen once. The source material was PBMCs from the stem cell graft donor, sampled from the stem cell graft. These receptors originate from a human donor who donated a stem cell graft to a child with Wiskott-Aldrich syndrome.

In its sample, this clonotype was seen a few times. The chain has TRBV29-1 and TRBJ2-3; no clear D gene. V dropped 4 bases and J dropped 0 bases, with 5 bases sitting between them. Germline V gives CDR1 SQVTM, CDR2 ANQGSEA. This CDR3 is 12 amino acids long. The CDR3 sequence is CSVAGSTDTQYF. Here the CDR3 DNA reads TGCAGCGTTGCGGGCAGCACAGATACGCAGTATTTT.

This clonotype was seen at least ten times. The chain employs TRBV7-2 and TRBJ1-2; D not certain. In germline, CDR1 is SGHTA, CDR2 FQGNSA. Trimming left V 0 bases short and J 2 bases short, with 10 bases between. The CDR3 contains 15 residues. CDR3 in amino acids: CASSLAVSLNYGYTF. As DNA, the CDR3 is TGTGCCAGCAGCTTAGCTGTCAGCCTCAACTATGGCTACACCTTC.

This clonotype was found many times. This chain joins TRBV3-1 and TRBJ2-5; D ambiguous. CDR1 is LGHDT and CDR2 is YNNKEL in the germline V gene (reference sequence). The CDR3 is made up of 12 amino acids. Between the trimmed V and J ends, which lost 1 base and 3 bases, there was a span of 3 bases. This CDR3 is CASSQGEETQYF. The CDR3 DNA sequence: TGTGCCAGCAGCCAAGGTGAAGAGACCCAGTACTTC.

This clonotype was seen ten or more times. The CDR3, as DNA: TGCGCCAGCAGCTTGGCCGGGGCGGGAGTAGAGTCCAAAAACATTCAGTACTTC. Its translation is CASSLAGAGVESKNIQYF. This rearrangement joins TRBV5-1 to TRBJ2-4, with TRBD2 matching over 7 bases. Germline CDR1 and CDR2: SGHRS and YFSETQ. V was clipped by 0 bases and J by 2 bases; unmatched bases: 11. The CDR3 length is 18 residues.

This clonotype has ten or more counts. This chain links TRBV18 with TRBJ2-5; D gene ambiguous. The CDR3 has 12 amino acids. Germline values: CDR1 KGHSH, CDR2 LQKENI. The ends were cut back, 3 bases at V and 2 bases at J, with 4 bases in the middle. CDR3 residues: CASSPIQETQYF. Here the CDR3 DNA reads TGTGCCAGCTCACCTATACAAGAGACCCAGTACTTC.

V gene TRBV11-1 combines with J gene TRBJ2-1; the match to TRBD2 covers 12 bases. This CDR3 contains 18 residues. The V gene's germline CDR1 is SGHAT and CDR2 FQDESV (reference sequence). With V trimmed by 5 bases and J by 7 bases, 15 bases remained unmatched. The CDR3 DNA is TGTGCCAGCAGCCCTCCACTAAGACTAGCGGGAGACTGGAATGAGCAGTTCTTC. Protein: CASSPPLRLAGDWNEQFF.

This clonotype was observed at least ten times. The CDR3: CASSFRTGTNIQYF. DNA for the CDR3: TGTGCCAGCAGTTTTAGGACAGGGACAAACATTCAGTACTTC. The chain carries TRBV12-3 or TRBV12-4 and TRBJ2-4; TRBD1 matches 8 bases. V lost 3 bases to trimming and J lost 6 bases; unmatched junction nucleotides: 4. This CDR3 comprises 14 residues.

This clonotype was seen repeatedly, ten times or more. This chain links TRBV28 with TRBJ2-4; D may be TRBD1 (6 bases). The V end lost 5 bases, the J end lost 1 base, and 9 bases lay between the germline ends. This CDR3 contains 14 residues. Germline V gives CDR1 MDHEN, CDR2 SYDVKM. The CDR3: CASSPRGAKNIQYF. The CDR3 DNA is TGTGCCAGCAGTCCCAGGGGTGCCAAAAACATTCAGTACTTC.